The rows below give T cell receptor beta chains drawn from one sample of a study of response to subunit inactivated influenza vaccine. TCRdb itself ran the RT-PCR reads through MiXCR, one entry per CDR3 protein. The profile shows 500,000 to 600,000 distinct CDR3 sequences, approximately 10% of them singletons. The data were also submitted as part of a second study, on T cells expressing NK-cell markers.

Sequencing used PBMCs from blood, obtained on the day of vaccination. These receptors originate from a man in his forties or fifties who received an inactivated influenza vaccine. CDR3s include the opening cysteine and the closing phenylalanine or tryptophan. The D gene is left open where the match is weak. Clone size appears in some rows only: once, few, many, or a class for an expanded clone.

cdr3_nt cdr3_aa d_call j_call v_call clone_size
TGTGCCAGCAGTTCCTACCAGGACAGGGTACGTCGAAAGCAATCCTACGAGCAGTACTTC CASSSYQDRVRRKQSYEQYF TRBD1 TRBJ2-7 TRBV28 many
TGTGCCAGCAGTTTACTGGGGAGTATCTCGGCGAAGACCCAGTACTTC CASSLLGSISAKTQYF - TRBJ2-5 TRBV12-3/TRBV12-4 -
TGTGCCAGCAGTTGGAGTTCCTGGGATACGCAGTATTTT CASSWSSWDTQYF - TRBJ2-3 TRBV27 few
TGTGCCAGCAGCAATTTAAGGTCTGGGGCCAACGTCCTGACTTTC CASSNLRSGANVLTF - TRBJ2-6 TRBV21-1 many
TGCAGTGCTAGCGCTAGCGGGAGGGCCGGAGGCACAGATACGCAGTATTTT CSASASGRAGGTDTQYF TRBD2 TRBJ2-3 TRBV20-1 -
TGTGCCAGCAGTTTCCCCCGAAGGACTAGCGGGAGTGGGAGTACAGATACGCAGTATTTT CASSFPRRTSGSGSTDTQYF TRBD2 TRBJ2-3 TRBV28 -
TGTGCCAGCAGCCCACTGAGGCTAGCGGGAGTTGGCTACAATGAGCAGTTCTTC CASSPLRLAGVGYNEQFF TRBD2 TRBJ2-1 TRBV12-3/TRBV12-4 -
TGCGCCAGCAGGGATCTAGCGGGAATGGAGACCCAGTACTTC CASRDLAGMETQYF TRBD2 TRBJ2-5 TRBV5-1 few
TGCAGTGCGTCGTTAGCGGGGGGGTTTGGCGAGCAGTACTTC CSASLAGGFGEQYF TRBD2 TRBJ2-7 TRBV20-1 few
TGTGCCAGCAGGAGACAGGGTGGAGAAGCTTTCTTT CASRRQGGEAFF TRBD1 TRBJ1-1 TRBV12-3/TRBV12-4 few
TGTGCCAGCAGTGAGGTTGGGGGAGTCAATGCCTATGGCTACACCTTC CASSEVGGVNAYGYTF - TRBJ1-2 TRBV2 -
TGCGCCAGCAGCCCCGGGGGGGCGGGGTACAATGAGCAGTTCTTC CASSPGGAGYNEQFF TRBD2 TRBJ2-1 TRBV5-1 few
TGTGCCAGTAGTATCCAGCGGGAGGACACCGGGGAGCTGTTTTTT CASSIQREDTGELFF TRBD2 TRBJ2-2 TRBV19 few
TGCAGTGCTTTGGACGGCGAGATGAGGACAGCTAAAAATTCACCCCTCCACTTT CSALDGEMRTAKNSPLHF - TRBJ1-6 TRBV20-1 few
TGTGCCACCAGCAGAGCTCCAGGGAGGGGAGAGACCCAGTACTTC CATSRAPGRGETQYF TRBD2 TRBJ2-5 TRBV15 few
TGTGCCAGCAGTTTAAGACTAGCGCAAAGCACAGATACGCAGTATTTT CASSLRLAQSTDTQYF TRBD2 TRBJ2-3 TRBV27 -
TGTGCCAGCAGTCCCAGACTGGTAACCTACGAGCAGTACTTC CASSPRLVTYEQYF - TRBJ2-7 TRBV12-3/TRBV12-4 -
TGTGCCAGCAGCTCAGGGACTAGCGGCTCTTGGACCCAGTACTTC CASSSGTSGSWTQYF TRBD2 TRBJ2-5 TRBV7-2 -
TGTGCCAGCAGTTTATCGATACAGGGGGGAGCCTACGAGCAGTACTTC CASSLSIQGGAYEQYF TRBD1 TRBJ2-7 TRBV6-2/TRBV6-3 few
TGTGCCAGCAGTTTACAACCGTCTGGCGGGAGCGAGCAGTACTTC CASSLQPSGGSEQYF TRBD2 TRBJ2-7 TRBV27 -